These T cell receptor beta chains were read from a single sample in a study of blood T cell repertoires in COVID-19. Method: immunoSEQ multiplex PCR; TCRdb's copy keeps in-frame clones and lacks some. The sample lists hundreds of thousands of clones; around 87% were seen once. The specimen was peripheral blood. Receptors were obtained from a man aged 60 to 75 with acute or convalescent COVID-19. CDR3s include the opening cysteine and the closing phenylalanine or tryptophan. Each record gives: D gene, V gene, clone size, J gene, CDR3 DNA, CDR3 protein. A D gene is named only where the DNA matches it firmly. Expanded clones get a size class; other rows say once, few or many, or leave the size out.

d_gene: TRBD1; v_gene: TRBV4-1; abundance: -; j_gene: TRBJ2-1; CDR3nt: TGCGCCAGCAGCCAGCCTAACCTGTGGGACAGCCGCTCCTACAATGAGCAGTTCTTC; CDR3aa: CASSQPNLWDSRSYNEQFF
d_gene: TRBD2; v_gene: TRBV4-2; abundance: once; j_gene: TRBJ2-1; CDR3nt: TGTGCCAGCAGCCAAGATTCCGGCGGGGGAGGGTACAATGAGCAGTTCTTC; CDR3aa: CASSQDSGGGGYNEQFF
d_gene: TRBD2; v_gene: TRBV18; abundance: -; j_gene: TRBJ2-1; CDR3nt: TGTGCCAGCTCACCACAACTAGCGGGGGGACACTACAATGAGCAGTTCTTC; CDR3aa: CASSPQLAGGHYNEQFF
d_gene: -; v_gene: TRBV7-6; abundance: -; j_gene: TRBJ1-2; CDR3nt: TGTGCCAGCAGCTTAGAAGTAGGAGCTAACTATGGCTACACCTTC; CDR3aa: CASSLEVGANYGYTF
d_gene: -; v_gene: TRBV9; abundance: -; j_gene: TRBJ2-5; CDR3nt: TGTGCCAGCAGCCCGCGACAGGTCCAAGAGACCCAGTACTTC; CDR3aa: CASSPRQVQETQYF
d_gene: -; v_gene: TRBV19; abundance: -; j_gene: TRBJ2-7; CDR3nt: TGTGCCAGTAGTGTCGGGGACTACGAGCAGTACTTC; CDR3aa: CASSVGDYEQYF
d_gene: TRBD2; v_gene: TRBV29-1; abundance: -; j_gene: TRBJ2-7; CDR3nt: TGCAGCGTGGAGCGGGCCAGCGGGGGTACCTACGAGCAGTACTTC; CDR3aa: CSVERASGGTYEQYF
d_gene: TRBD2; v_gene: TRBV24-1; abundance: -; j_gene: TRBJ2-2; CDR3nt: TGTGCCACCAGTGACCCCACCCGCCGGGGGGGGAAGACGAACACCGGGGAGCTGTTTTTT; CDR3aa: CATSDPTRRGGKTNTGELFF
d_gene: -; v_gene: TRBV15; abundance: -; j_gene: TRBJ2-7; CDR3nt: TGTGCCACCAGCAGAGGGGGAGAAGGGTCCGAGCAGTACTTC; CDR3aa: CATSRGGEGSEQYF
d_gene: TRBD1; v_gene: TRBV27; abundance: -; j_gene: TRBJ2-3; CDR3nt: TGTGCCAGCAGTTTAGGCAGGGGGCAGACAGATACGCAGTATTTT; CDR3aa: CASSLGRGQTDTQYF
d_gene: -; v_gene: TRBV30; abundance: -; j_gene: TRBJ2-5; CDR3nt: TGTGCCTGGAGTAAAACCAGGGTCTTAGAGACCCAGTACTTC; CDR3aa: CAWSKTRVLETQYF
d_gene: TRBD2; v_gene: TRBV6-2/TRBV6-3; abundance: -; j_gene: TRBJ2-3; CDR3nt: TGTGCCAGCAGCCCAGCTCTAGCGGGGGCGGGAGATACGCAGTATTTT; CDR3aa: CASSPALAGAGDTQYF
d_gene: TRBD1; v_gene: TRBV19; abundance: -; j_gene: TRBJ1-3; CDR3nt: TGTGCCAGTAGTATAGTCGGGACAGCCTCCTCCTCTGGAAACACCATATATTTT; CDR3aa: CASSIVGTASSSGNTIYF
d_gene: TRBD1; v_gene: TRBV7-9; abundance: -; j_gene: TRBJ1-1; CDR3nt: TGTGCCAGCAGCTTATACCCCGGGACAGGGGTTAGATACACTGAAGCTTTCTTT; CDR3aa: CASSLYPGTGVRYTEAFF
d_gene: -; v_gene: TRBV9; abundance: -; j_gene: TRBJ2-5; CDR3nt: TGTGCCAGCAGCTCCCGAGGGTCTGAGACCCAGTACTTC; CDR3aa: CASSSRGSETQYF
d_gene: TRBD2; v_gene: TRBV11-2; abundance: -; j_gene: TRBJ2-7; CDR3nt: TGTGCCAGCAGACTCGGGACTACCTCCTACGAGCAGTACTTC; CDR3aa: CASRLGTTSYEQYF
d_gene: TRBD2; v_gene: TRBV4-1; abundance: -; j_gene: TRBJ2-1; CDR3nt: TGCGCCAGCAGCCAACCGACTAGCGGGGGAGGGGAGCAGTTCTTC; CDR3aa: CASSQPTSGGGEQFF
d_gene: -; v_gene: TRBV5-1; abundance: -; j_gene: TRBJ1-6; CDR3nt: TGCGCCAGCAGCTTGAAGAGGCGAGGCATCGATAATTCACCCCTCCACTTT; CDR3aa: CASSLKRRGIDNSPLHF
d_gene: TRBD1; v_gene: TRBV6-5; abundance: -; j_gene: TRBJ2-2; CDR3nt: TGTGCCAGCAGTTTTCGACAGGGGAACACCGGGGAGCTGTTTTTT; CDR3aa: CASSFRQGNTGELFF
d_gene: TRBD1; v_gene: TRBV9; abundance: -; j_gene: TRBJ2-5; CDR3nt: TGTGCCAGCAGCTCTCGAGGACAGGGACAAGAGACCCAGTACTTC; CDR3aa: CASSSRGQGQETQYF
d_gene: -; v_gene: TRBV15; abundance: few; j_gene: TRBJ2-7; CDR3nt: TGTGCCACCAGCCCTTACTACCTCTACGAGCAGTACTTC; CDR3aa: CATSPYYLYEQYF
d_gene: -; v_gene: TRBV19; abundance: -; j_gene: TRBJ1-1; CDR3nt: TGTGCCAGTAGCCTGGGACAGAACACTGAAGCTTTCTTT; CDR3aa: CASSLGQNTEAFF
d_gene: TRBD1; v_gene: TRBV6-4; abundance: many; j_gene: TRBJ1-5; CDR3nt: TGTGCCAGCAGTCCCCTGTTGGGACAGAATTATAGCAATCAGCCCCAGCATTTT; CDR3aa: CASSPLLGQNYSNQPQHF
d_gene: TRBD2; v_gene: TRBV6-6; abundance: -; j_gene: TRBJ2-2; CDR3nt: TGTGCCAGCAGTTACTCGACTAGCCCCCAGGCTGGGGAGCTGTTTTTT; CDR3aa: CASSYSTSPQAGELFF
d_gene: -; v_gene: TRBV19; abundance: -; j_gene: TRBJ1-2; CDR3nt: TGTGCCAGTAGTTTGGCAGGCACTAACTATGGCTACACCTTC; CDR3aa: CASSLAGTNYGYTF
d_gene: -; v_gene: TRBV27; abundance: -; j_gene: TRBJ2-7; CDR3nt: TGTGCCAGCAGTTTAGGGTTCGCGAGGGCCTACGAGCAGTACTTC; CDR3aa: CASSLGFARAYEQYF
d_gene: TRBD1; v_gene: TRBV7-9; abundance: -; j_gene: TRBJ2-3; CDR3nt: TGTGCCAGCAGCTTCAACAGGGGGCTCGTGGATACGCAGTATTTT; CDR3aa: CASSFNRGLVDTQYF
d_gene: -; v_gene: TRBV27; abundance: -; j_gene: TRBJ1-5; CDR3nt: TGTGCCAGCTCCCTCCGGGGGGCTGGGAATCAGCCCCAGCATTTT; CDR3aa: CASSLRGAGNQPQHF
d_gene: -; v_gene: TRBV3-1/TRBV3-2; abundance: -; j_gene: TRBJ2-7; CDR3nt: TGTGCCAGCAGCCCCAACAGGCGACCCTACGAGCAGTACTTC; CDR3aa: CASSPNRRPYEQYF
d_gene: TRBD2; v_gene: TRBV7-2; abundance: -; j_gene: TRBJ2-7; CDR3nt: TGTGCCAGCAGCCCCGGGGGGGGGCGAAACTACGAGCAGTACTTC; CDR3aa: CASSPGGGRNYEQYF
d_gene: TRBD1; v_gene: TRBV6-5; abundance: -; j_gene: TRBJ1-2; CDR3nt: TGTGCCAGCAGTCCGACTGGACAGGGGTACTATGGCTACACCTTC; CDR3aa: CASSPTGQGYYGYTF
d_gene: TRBD2; v_gene: TRBV10-2; abundance: -; j_gene: TRBJ2-1; CDR3nt: TGCGCCAGCAGTGACCTAGCGGGGGTCTTGGATGAGCAGTTCTTC; CDR3aa: CASSDLAGVLDEQFF
d_gene: -; v_gene: TRBV5-1; abundance: -; j_gene: TRBJ1-6; CDR3nt: TGCGCCAGCAGCTTGCACCTCGGAGCGGAGGGTTCACCCCTCCACTTT; CDR3aa: CASSLHLGAEGSPLHF
d_gene: -; v_gene: TRBV28; abundance: -; j_gene: TRBJ1-3; CDR3nt: TGTGCCAGCAGTGCCGGGACAATTACTGGAAACACCATATATTTT; CDR3aa: CASSAGTITGNTIYF
d_gene: -; v_gene: TRBV5-5; abundance: once; j_gene: TRBJ2-3; CDR3nt: TGTGCCAGCAGCTTTCTTGACACCGACACAGATACGCAGTATTTT; CDR3aa: CASSFLDTDTDTQYF
d_gene: -; v_gene: TRBV11-2; abundance: -; j_gene: TRBJ2-3; CDR3nt: TGTGCCAGCAGACAACTAGTCCCGACATCCGGGTTCGATACGCAGTATTTT; CDR3aa: CASRQLVPTSGFDTQYF
d_gene: -; v_gene: TRBV7-3; abundance: -; j_gene: TRBJ1-6; CDR3nt: TGTGCCAGCAGCTTAGGGGACACAGGGAATTCACCCCTCCACTTT; CDR3aa: CASSLGDTGNSPLHF
d_gene: TRBD1; v_gene: TRBV5-1; abundance: -; j_gene: TRBJ2-7; CDR3nt: TGCGCCAGCAGTCGAACAGGGGGGCAGTACGAGCAGTACTTC; CDR3aa: CASSRTGGQYEQYF
d_gene: -; v_gene: TRBV6-4; abundance: -; j_gene: TRBJ1-6; CDR3nt: TGTGCCAGCAGTGAGGCGGGAGGCTCCTATAATTCACCCCTCCACTTT; CDR3aa: CASSEAGGSYNSPLHF
d_gene: -; v_gene: TRBV9; abundance: -; j_gene: TRBJ1-5; CDR3nt: TGTGCCAGCAGCGTAGGTGGGGGCACCAATCAGCCCCAGCATTTT; CDR3aa: CASSVGGGTNQPQHF
d_gene: TRBD1; v_gene: TRBV12-5; abundance: -; j_gene: TRBJ2-1; CDR3nt: TGTGCTAGTGGTGGACAGGGGCAGAGCTCCTACAATGAGCAGTTCTTC; CDR3aa: CASGGQGQSSYNEQFF
d_gene: TRBD1; v_gene: TRBV15; abundance: -; j_gene: TRBJ1-5; CDR3nt: TGTGCCACCAGCTCACCCGGGACAGGGGGGATCTGGGGCAATCAGCCCCAGCATTTT; CDR3aa: CATSSPGTGGIWGNQPQHF
d_gene: -; v_gene: TRBV11-2; abundance: once; j_gene: TRBJ2-7; CDR3nt: TGTGCCAGCAGCTTCCGAGGGGGGGCGGGTAGGTCCTACGAGCAGTACTTC; CDR3aa: CASSFRGGAGRSYEQYF
d_gene: -; v_gene: TRBV12-3/TRBV12-4; abundance: -; j_gene: TRBJ1-1; CDR3nt: TGTGCCAGCAGATTCGGGAGGGACACTGAAGCTTTCTTT; CDR3aa: CASRFGRDTEAFF
d_gene: -; v_gene: TRBV19; abundance: -; j_gene: TRBJ2-2; CDR3nt: TGTGCCAGTAGTATGAGCCGCGGCCGGTGGACCGGGGAGCTGTTTTTT; CDR3aa: CASSMSRGRWTGELFF
d_gene: -; v_gene: TRBV27; abundance: -; j_gene: TRBJ2-2; CDR3nt: TGTGCCAGCAGTCCAGGGGGGTACGCGAACACCGGGGAGCTGTTTTTT; CDR3aa: CASSPGGYANTGELFF
d_gene: TRBD1; v_gene: TRBV19; abundance: once; j_gene: TRBJ2-6; CDR3nt: TGTGCCAGTAGTACCTGGACAGGGTCTGGGGCCAACGTCCTGACTTTC; CDR3aa: CASSTWTGSGANVLTF
d_gene: TRBD2; v_gene: TRBV30; abundance: -; j_gene: TRBJ2-1; CDR3nt: TGTGCCTGGAGTCATCCTGGGCTAGCGGGGGGGAAGGGGTCGAATGAGCAGTTCTTC; CDR3aa: CAWSHPGLAGGKGSNEQFF
d_gene: TRBD1; v_gene: TRBV2; abundance: -; j_gene: TRBJ1-1; CDR3nt: TGTGCCAGCAGTGTAAACAGGGGAAGGGCTGAAGCTTTCTTT; CDR3aa: CASSVNRGRAEAFF
d_gene: TRBD1; v_gene: TRBV5-1; abundance: few; j_gene: TRBJ2-7; CDR3nt: TGCGCCAGCAGCTCTACACCGGGACAGAACTACGAGCAGTACTTC; CDR3aa: CASSSTPGQNYEQYF
d_gene: -; v_gene: TRBV2; abundance: -; j_gene: TRBJ1-4; CDR3nt: TGTGCCAGCCTCGACCCGCGGGATAATAATGAAAAACTGTTTTTT; CDR3aa: CASLDPRDNNEKLFF
d_gene: -; v_gene: TRBV12-3/TRBV12-4; abundance: -; j_gene: TRBJ1-5; CDR3nt: TGTGCCAGCAGTCCTCGGTCATCCGCCCAGCATTTT; CDR3aa: CASSPRSSAQHF
d_gene: TRBD2; v_gene: TRBV5-6; abundance: -; j_gene: TRBJ2-1; CDR3nt: TGTGCCAGCAGCCCTAGACGGGGGGGCCATGGTGAGCAGTTCTTC; CDR3aa: CASSPRRGGHGEQFF